The 8 T cell receptor beta chains in this list originate from one sample, sequenced in a study of blood T cell repertoires in COVID-19. TCRdb keeps only in-frame clones here, not all; method: immunoSEQ multiplex PCR. Of roughly 200,000 clones detected, 81% appear once; the ten largest clones hold about 9%. The sequenced sample consisted of PBMCs or T cells enriched from blood (not recorded which). Receptors were obtained from a man aged 35 to 55 who had recovered from COVID-19.

The chain is built from TRBV3-1 (or the pseudogene TRBV3-2) and TRBJ2-1; D gene unclear. The CDR3 is 13 amino acids. V was shortened by 2 bases and J by 9 bases, with 11 bases between the two germline ends. Germline V CDR1 and CDR2: LGHDT, YNNKEL (reference sequence). CDR3 in amino acids: CASSQTTIAEQFF. In DNA, the CDR3 is TGTGCCAGCAGCCAAACTACTATAGCTGAGCAGTTCTTC.

CDR3 region: CASRGAYEQYF. The CDR3 DNA reads as TGTGCCAGCCGGGGAGCCTACGAGCAGTACTTC. The genes are TRBV11-1 and TRBJ2-7; a weak D match, TRBD2 (5 bases). The CDR3 covers 11 residues. Germline V gene data show CDR1 as SGHAT and CDR2 as FQDESV (reference sequence). V lost 8 bases and J 2 bases, leaving 7 bases between the germline ends.

There are a few counts of this clone. The rearrangement uses TRBV5-1 and TRBJ1-1; D is perhaps TRBD1 (5 bases). The germline V and J ends were trimmed by 5 bases and 0 bases, with 17 bases remaining between them. CDR1 is SGHRS and CDR2 is YFSETQ in the germline V gene. CDR3 length equals 16 residues. The CDR3 DNA reads as TGCGCCAGCAGTCGCAACCCAGGGACTATGAACACTGAAGCTTTCTTT. Amino acid sequence: CASSRNPGTMNTEAFF. The variable domain in full, with the rest retrieved from reference TRBV5-1 and TRBJ1-1, is KAGVTQTPRYLIKTRGQQVTLSCSPISGHRSVSWYQQTPGQGLQFLFEYFSETQRNKGNFPGRFSGRQFSNSRSEMNVSTLELGDSALYLCASSRNPGTMNTEAFFGQGTRLTVV.

The CDR3 spells CASSLRRGPNHYGYTF. DNA of the CDR3: TGTGCCAGCAGCTTGAGGCGGGGGCCGAACCACTATGGCTACACCTTC. J is TRBJ1-2 and V is TRBV5-4, with D possibly TRBD1 on 6 matching bases. This CDR3 is 16 amino acids long. The germline V and J ends were trimmed by 1 base and 3 bases, with 16 bases remaining between them. Germline loops: CDR1 SGHNT, CDR2 YYREEE (reference sequence).

The rearrangement links TRBV6-5 to TRBJ2-5, with TRBD2 identical over 8 bases. This CDR3 is 16 amino acids long. Germline V gives CDR1 MNHEY, CDR2 SVGAGI. With V trimmed by 0 bases and J by 1 base, 4 bases remained unmatched. CDR3 in amino acids: CASSYSSGRSQETQYF. In nucleotides, the CDR3 is TGTGCCAGCAGTTACTCGAGCGGGAGATCCCAAGAGACCCAGTACTTC.

This clone was seen only a few times. The chain has TRBV11-2 and TRBJ1-1, with a tentative D call TRBD1 (6 bases). The CDR3 contains 15 residues. V lost 5 bases, J lost 2 bases, and 15 bases lay in between. CDR1 is SGHAT, CDR2 FQNNGV, per germline. Here the CDR3 DNA reads TGTGCCAGCAGCCGCGGAATACAGGGTAACACTGAAGCTTTCTTT. Amino acid sequence: CASSRGIQGNTEAFF.

The chain links TRBV11-3 to TRBJ2-2; unclear D gene. V lost 1 base and J 1 base, leaving 10 bases between the germline ends. Germline V lookup: CDR1 SGHNT, CDR2 YENEEA. This CDR3 has 16 amino acids. The CDR3 here is CASSLVRGLNTGELFF. CDR3 in DNA: TGTGCCAGCAGCTTAGTTCGTGGCCTGAACACCGGGGAGCTGTTTTTT.

The chain employs TRBV3-1 (or the pseudogene TRBV3-2) and TRBJ2-1; 13 bases are shared with TRBD2. The CDR3 is 15 residues long. The junction had 0 bases not matched to a gene; V was cut back by 1 base and J by 6 bases. In germline, CDR1 is LGHDT, CDR2 YNNKEL (reference sequence). The CDR3 region has the DNA TGTGCCAGCAGCCAAGGACTAGCGGGGGGCAATGAGCAGTTCTTC. It encodes CASSQGLAGGNEQFF.